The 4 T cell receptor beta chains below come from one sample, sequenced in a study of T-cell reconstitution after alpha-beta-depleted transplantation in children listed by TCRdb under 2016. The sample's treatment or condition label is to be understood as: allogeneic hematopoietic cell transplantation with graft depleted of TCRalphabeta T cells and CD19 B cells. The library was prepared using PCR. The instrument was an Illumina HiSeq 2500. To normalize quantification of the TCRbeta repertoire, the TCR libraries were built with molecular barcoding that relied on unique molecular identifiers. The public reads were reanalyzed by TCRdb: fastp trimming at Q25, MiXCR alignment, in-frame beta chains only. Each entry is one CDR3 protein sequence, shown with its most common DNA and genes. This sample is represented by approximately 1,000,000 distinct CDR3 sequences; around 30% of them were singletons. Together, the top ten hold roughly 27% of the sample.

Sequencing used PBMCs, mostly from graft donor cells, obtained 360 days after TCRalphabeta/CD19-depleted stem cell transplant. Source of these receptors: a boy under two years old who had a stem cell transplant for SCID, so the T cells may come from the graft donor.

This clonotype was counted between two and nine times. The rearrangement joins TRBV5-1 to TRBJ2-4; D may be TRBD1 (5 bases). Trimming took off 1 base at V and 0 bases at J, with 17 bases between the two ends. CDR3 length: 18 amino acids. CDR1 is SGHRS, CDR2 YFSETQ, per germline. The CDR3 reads CASSLRGLGQEAKNIQYF. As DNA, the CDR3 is TGCGCCAGCAGCTTGAGGGGTTTGGGGCAGGAAGCCAAAAACATTCAGTACTTC.

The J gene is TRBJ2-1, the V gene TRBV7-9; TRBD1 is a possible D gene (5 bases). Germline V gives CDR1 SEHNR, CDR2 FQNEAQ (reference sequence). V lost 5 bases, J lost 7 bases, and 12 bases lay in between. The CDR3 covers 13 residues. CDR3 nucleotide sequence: TGTGCCAGCAGCCGAACGGACACGAATGAGCAGTTCTTC. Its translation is CASSRTDTNEQFF.

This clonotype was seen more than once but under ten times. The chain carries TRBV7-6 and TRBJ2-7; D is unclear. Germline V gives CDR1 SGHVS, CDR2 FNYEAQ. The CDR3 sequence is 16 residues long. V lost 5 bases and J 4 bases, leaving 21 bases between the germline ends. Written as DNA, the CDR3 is TGTGCCAGCAGCAGTACATCCTTCCATGGAGTGTACGAGCAGTACTTC. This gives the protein CASSSTSFHGVYEQYF.

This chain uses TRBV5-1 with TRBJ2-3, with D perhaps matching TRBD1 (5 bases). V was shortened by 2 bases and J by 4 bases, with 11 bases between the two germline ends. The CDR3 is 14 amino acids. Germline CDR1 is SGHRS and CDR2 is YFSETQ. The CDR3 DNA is TGCGCCAGCAGCTTCACGGGCAGGGCAGATACGCAGTATTTT. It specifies CASSFTGRADTQYF.